The 29 T cell receptor beta chains reported below all come from one sample, sequenced in a study of intratumoral heterogeneity in liver cancer. The assay was immunoSEQ multiplex PCR, and TCRdb's table has in-frame clones only and misses some. The sample records about 20,000 clones, just under 75% being singletons. The sequencing used tumor-adjacent normal tissue, collected before any cancer treatment. The receptors were gathered from a woman aged 65 to 85 with hepatocellular carcinoma.

J is TRBJ2-1 and V is TRBV5-4; 8 bases map to TRBD1. With V trimmed by 3 bases and J by 4 bases, 12 bases remained unmatched. Germline CDR1 SGHNT, CDR2 YYREEE (reference sequence). This CDR3 contains 17 residues. CDR3 residues: CASSSHLQGVGYNEQFF. In nucleotides, the CDR3 is TGTGCCAGCAGCTCACACTTACAGGGGGTAGGATACAATGAGCAGTTCTTC.

This chain connects TRBV7-3 to TRBJ1-1; the D is unclear. Germline CDR1 SGHTA, CDR2 FQGTGA. Trimming shortened V by 2 bases and J by 0 bases, and 7 bases separated the two germline ends. The CDR3 has 14 residues. The CDR3 spells CASSLSAVNTEAFF. The DNA of the CDR3 is TGTGCCAGCAGCTTATCCGCGGTGAACACTGAAGCTTTCTTT.

V and J are TRBV5-6 and TRBJ2-1; 9 nucleotides align to TRBD1. The trim removed 4 bases at V and 9 bases at J, leaving 11 bases unmatched. The CDR3 spans 15 residues. Germline V gives CDR1 SGHDT, CDR2 YYEEEE. This CDR3 reads CASSPGTGTGSEQFF. CDR3 nucleotide sequence: TGTGCCAGCAGCCCCGGGACAGGGACTGGATCTGAGCAGTTCTTC.

The rearrangement links TRBV27 to TRBJ2-1; perhaps D is TRBD1 or TRBD2 (5 bases each). Germline CDR1 reads MNHEY; CDR2 reads SMNVEV (reference sequence). The CDR3 is made up of 13 amino acids. V gave up 1 base and J gave up 7 bases, with 8 bases separating them. The CDR3: CASSLWGMNEQFF. In nucleotides, the CDR3 is TGTGCCAGCAGTTTATGGGGGATGAATGAGCAGTTCTTC.

This clone is categorized as medium-sized. The chain joins TRBV6-1 to TRBJ2-6; unclear D gene. Germline V gives CDR1 MNHNS, CDR2 SASEGT. The CDR3 contains 15 residues. V was cut by 0 bases and J by 0 bases, with 3 bases left in between. The CDR3 spells CASSEAGSGANVLTF. As DNA, the CDR3 is TGTGCCAGCAGTGAAGCGGGCTCTGGGGCCAACGTCCTGACTTTC.

This chain uses TRBV4-1 with TRBJ2-5; TRBD2 aligns across 7 bases. This CDR3 contains 17 residues. Germline V gene lookup returns CDR1 MGHRA and CDR2 YSYEKL. V was clipped by 5 bases and J by 5 bases; unmatched bases: 17. The chain's CDR3 is CASSSDRDYLEKETQYF. CDR3 nucleotide sequence: TGCGCCAGCAGCTCAGACCGGGACTACCTTGAGAAGGAGACCCAGTACTTC.

The chain uses TRBV6-4 and TRBJ1-1; D may be TRBD1 (5 bases). Looked up from germline, CDR1 is MRHNA and CDR2 is SNTAGT. Trimming took 6 bases from V and 0 from J, leaving 5 bases between them. The CDR3 covers 12 residues. The CDR3 DNA follows: TGTGCCAGCAGAGGGGTGAACACTGAAGCTTTCTTT. This codes for CASRGVNTEAFF.

V gene TRBV19 combines with J gene TRBJ2-2; 9 bases map to TRBD2. Germline CDR1 is LNHDA and CDR2 is SQIVND (reference sequence). The CDR3 length is 17 residues. The ends lost 7 bases at V and 5 bases at J; junction bases unmatched: 14. CDR3 residues: CASTPRSGSGSTGELFF. In nucleotides, the CDR3 is TGTGCCAGTACCCCCCGGAGCGGTAGCGGGAGTACCGGGGAGCTGTTTTTT. Full variable domain (remainder filled in from reference TRBV19 and TRBJ2-2): DGGITQSPKYLFRKEGQNVTLSCEQNLNHDAMYWYRQDPGQGLRLIYYSQIVNDFQKGDIAEGYSVSREKKESFPLTVTSAQKNPTAFYLCASTPRSGSGSTGELFFGEGSRLTVL.

This chain uses TRBV28 with TRBJ2-7; 9 bases match TRBD1. This CDR3 is 16 amino acids long. With V trimmed by 3 bases and J by 1 base, 7 bases remained unmatched. Germline values: CDR1 MDHEN, CDR2 SYDVKM. Written as DNA, the CDR3 is TGTGCCAGCAGTTTCTCCCACGGGACAGGGTCCTACGAGCAGTACTTC. It codes for CASSFSHGTGSYEQYF.

The CDR3 DNA reads as TGTGCCAGCAGCCCGGGGACTAGCGGGAGGGAGACCCAGTACTTC. Translating gives CASSPGTSGRETQYF. The gene calls are TRBV7-8 and TRBJ2-5; 15 nucleotides line up with TRBD2. V was clipped by 5 bases and J by 5 bases; unmatched bases: 3. Germline CDR1 is SGHVS and CDR2 is FQNEAQ. The CDR3 is 15 amino acids.

The chain uses TRBV5-6 and TRBJ2-7, with TRBD1 as a possible D gene (5 bases). The CDR3 totals 18 residues. From germline, CDR1 is SGHDT and CDR2 YYEEEE. V gave up 1 base and J gave up 7 bases, with 27 bases separating them. The CDR3 region is CASSLFRLGSDSLREQYF. The CDR3 bases are TGTGCCAGCAGCTTGTTCCGTTTGGGCAGTGACAGCCTTCGTGAGCAGTACTTC.

V and J are TRBV7-2 and TRBJ2-7; 9 bases line up with TRBD2. Per germline, CDR1 SGHTA and CDR2 FQGNSA. This CDR3 comprises 17 residues. The trim removed 1 base at V and 0 bases at J, leaving 7 bases unmatched. In nucleotides, the CDR3 is TGTGCCAGCAGCTTAGGGTTTAGCGGGAGTTCCTCCTACGAGCAGTACTTC. Amino acid sequence: CASSLGFSGSSSYEQYF.

This clone was observed a few times. CDR3 region: CASSPHSSGANVLTF. The DNA for the CDR3 is TGTGCCAGCAGCCCCCATAGCTCTGGGGCCAACGTCCTGACTTTC. The J gene is TRBJ2-6, the V gene TRBV5-4; D uncertain. The V end was cut by 4 bases, the J end by 0 bases, with 8 bases between. This CDR3 spans 15 amino acids. Per germline, CDR1 SGHNT and CDR2 YYREEE (reference sequence). The full variable domain, in which reference TRBV5-4 and TRBJ2-6 provide the parts outside the CDR3, is ETGVTQSPTHLIKTRGQQVTLRCSSQSGHNTVSWYQQALGQGPQFIFQYYREEENGRGNFPPRFSGLQFPNYSSELNVNALELDDSALYLCASSPHSSGANVLTFGAGSRLTVL.

In this sample, this clone turned up a few times. The chain joins TRBV2 to TRBJ1-6; D remains unclear. Germline-derived CDR1 and CDR2 are SNHLY and FYNNEI. The CDR3 sequence is 16 residues long. Deletions cut 4 bases from V and 5 bases from J, with 15 bases between. DNA of the CDR3: TGTGCCAGCAGTGGTCTGGCAGGTGCTCATAATTCACCCCTCCACTTT. Translated: CASSGLAGAHNSPLHF.

The chain employs TRBV12-3 or TRBV12-4 and TRBJ2-7, with 8 bases fitting TRBD1. The CDR3 loop spans 12 amino acids. With 7 bases clipped from V and 5 bases from J, the junction kept 4 bases outside the gene matches. Here the CDR3 DNA reads TGTGCCAGCACCAAGACAGGGGACGAGCAGTACTTC. Translation: CASTKTGDEQYF.

About this clone itself: The identical CDR3 is also encoded by other nucleotide sequences in the sample. V and J are TRBV7-2 and TRBJ2-5; D uncertain. CDR1 and CDR2 (germline): SGHTA, FQGNSA. Between the trimmed V and J ends, which lost 5 bases and 1 base, there was a span of 2 bases. CDR3 length: 11 amino acids. CDR3 sequence: CASSPQETQYF. In DNA form, the CDR3 reads TGTGCCAGCAGCCCCCAAGAGACCCAGTACTTC.

This chain's CDR3 is CASSLSGTTYNEQFF. CDR3 DNA: TGCGCCAGCAGCTTGTCGGGGACGACCTACAATGAGCAGTTCTTC. The chain employs TRBV5-1 and TRBJ2-1; D may correspond to TRBD1 or TRBD2 (5 bases each). Trimming pared 1 base from V and 2 bases from J, leaving 10 bases between. Germline CDR1 and CDR2: SGHRS and YFSETQ. The CDR3 has 15 amino acids.

This sequence joins TRBV6-6 and TRBJ2-2; 9 bases are a match to TRBD2. CDR1 is MNHNY and CDR2 is SVGAGI in the germline V gene (reference sequence). Trimming removed 7 bases from V and 3 bases from J; junction bases left unmatched: 3. CDR3 length: 14 residues. Here the CDR3 DNA reads TGTGCCAGCACTAGCGGGACAGACACCGGGGAGCTGTTTTTT. It encodes CASTSGTDTGELFF.

This clone has only a few counts. The gene calls are TRBV4-2 and TRBJ1-1; a weak D match, TRBD1 (5 bases). CDR1 LGHNA and CDR2 YNFKEQ come from the germline V gene. Trimming took off 4 bases at V and 7 bases at J, with 13 bases between the two ends. CDR3 size: 13 residues. Here the CDR3 reads CASSPRGTNEAFF. CDR3 sequence (DNA): TGTGCCAGCAGCCCTAGGGGAACAAATGAAGCTTTCTTT.

The rearrangement uses TRBV7-3 and TRBJ2-2; D ambiguous. The germline V gene encodes CDR1 SGHTA and CDR2 FQGTGA. Trimming removed 3 bases at V and 1 base at J, with 9 bases between. This CDR3 contains 15 residues. CDR3 nucleotide sequence: TGTGCCAGCAGCTTGACTCCCGGGAACACCGGGGAGCTGTTTTTT. It translates to CASSLTPGNTGELFF.

This clone was observed once. The V and J genes are TRBV13 and TRBJ2-3; the D call may be TRBD1 or TRBD2 (5 bases each). Looked up from germline, CDR1 is PRHDT and CDR2 is FYEKMQ (reference sequence). The length of the CDR3 is 14 residues. The ends were cut back, 5 bases at V and 4 bases at J, with 13 bases in the middle. The CDR3 DNA reads TGTGCCAGCAGCACCAGGGCGGAGGCAGATACGCAGTATTTT. It encodes CASSTRAEADTQYF.

CDR3 in DNA: TGTGCCAGCAGTTCCGGGACTAGCGGGACAAAGACCCAGTACTTC. The encoded protein is CASSSGTSGTKTQYF. This chain uses TRBV28 with TRBJ2-5, with 13 bases aligning to TRBD2. V was clipped by 4 bases and J by 6 bases; unmatched bases: 5. The length of the CDR3 is 15 residues. The V gene's germline CDR1 is MDHEN and CDR2 SYDVKM.

The rearrangement uses TRBV18 and TRBJ2-1; D ambiguous. The length of the CDR3 is 14 residues. Trimming took 3 bases from V and 5 from J, leaving 11 bases between them. Germline CDR1 is KGHSH and CDR2 is LQKENI. The CDR3 nucleotides read TGTGCCAGCTCACCCTTAGGGTCCCACAATGAGCAGTTCTTC. It encodes CASSPLGSHNEQFF.

The CDR3 DNA reads TGTGCCAGCAGACAAACCGGAGGGCCTATTGATGAGCAGTTCTTC. Translating it yields CASRQTGGPIDEQFF. This chain joins TRBV7-9 and TRBJ2-1, with D possibly being TRBD2 (6 bases). This CDR3 is built from 15 residues. Trimming took 6 bases from V and 8 from J, leaving 20 bases between them. Germline V gives CDR1 SEHNR, CDR2 FQNEAQ (reference sequence).

The rearrangement joins TRBV5-1 to TRBJ2-2; 9 nucleotides line up with TRBD1. The CDR3 consists of 17 residues. After removal of 0 bases from V and 0 bases from J, the junction contained 3 bases not matched to a gene. CDR1 and CDR2 from the germline V gene are SGHRS and YFSETQ. For the CDR3, the DNA is TGCGCCAGCAGCTTGGGGGACAGGGTCTCGAACACCGGGGAGCTGTTTTTT. Amino acid sequence: CASSLGDRVSNTGELFF.

The V gene is TRBV7-8, the J gene TRBJ1-2; maybe TRBD1 (5 bases). Trimming removed 5 bases at V and 7 bases at J, with 14 bases between. Germline V gives CDR1 SGHVS, CDR2 FQNEAQ. This CDR3 is 13 amino acids long. CDR3 loop: CASSQERGAGYTF. The CDR3 DNA is TGTGCCAGCAGCCAAGAGAGGGGCGCTGGCTACACCTTC. The variable domain in full, completed from reference TRBV7-8 and TRBJ1-2, reads GAGVSQSPRYKVAKRGQDVALRCDPISGHVSLFWYQQALGQGPEFLTYFQNEAQLDKSGLPSDRFFAERPEGSVSTLKIQRTQQEDSAVYLCASSQERGAGYTFGSGTRLTVV.

The chain is built from TRBV6-5 and TRBJ2-1; D is possibly TRBD2 (7 bases). CDR1 is MNHEY, CDR2 SVGAGI, per germline. The CDR3 has 13 residues. The V gene lost 8 bases and the J gene lost 5 bases, with 13 bases spanning the gap. The CDR3, as DNA: TGTGCCAGCGGGGGGAGGGGGGACAATGAGCAGTTCTTC. Its protein is CASGGRGDNEQFF.

The chain links TRBV25-1 to TRBJ2-1, with D perhaps TRBD1 (6 bases). Germline V gene data show CDR1 as MGHDK and CDR2 as SYGVNS. This CDR3 is 12 amino acids long. The V end lost 7 bases, the J end lost 2 bases, and 6 bases lay between the germline ends. In nucleotides, the CDR3 is TGTGCCAGCAACAGGGCCTACAATGAGCAGTTCTTC. Translating it yields CASNRAYNEQFF.

The rearrangement uses TRBV28 and TRBJ2-3, with D perhaps TRBD1 (5 bases). Trimming shortened V by 2 bases and J by 2 bases, and 11 bases separated the two germline ends. Germline V lookup: CDR1 MDHEN, CDR2 SYDVKM. The CDR3 length is 15 residues. The CDR3 bases are TGTGCCAGCAGTTTAGGCAGGGTTTACACAGATACGCAGTATTTT. Translating it yields CASSLGRVYTDTQYF. Full variable domain (remainder filled in from reference TRBV28 and TRBJ2-3): DVKVTQSSRYLVKRTGEKVFLECVQDMDHENMFWYRQDPGLGLRLIYFSYDVKMKEKGDIPEGYSVSREKKERFSLILESASTNQTSMYLCASSLGRVYTDTQYFGPGTRLTVL.